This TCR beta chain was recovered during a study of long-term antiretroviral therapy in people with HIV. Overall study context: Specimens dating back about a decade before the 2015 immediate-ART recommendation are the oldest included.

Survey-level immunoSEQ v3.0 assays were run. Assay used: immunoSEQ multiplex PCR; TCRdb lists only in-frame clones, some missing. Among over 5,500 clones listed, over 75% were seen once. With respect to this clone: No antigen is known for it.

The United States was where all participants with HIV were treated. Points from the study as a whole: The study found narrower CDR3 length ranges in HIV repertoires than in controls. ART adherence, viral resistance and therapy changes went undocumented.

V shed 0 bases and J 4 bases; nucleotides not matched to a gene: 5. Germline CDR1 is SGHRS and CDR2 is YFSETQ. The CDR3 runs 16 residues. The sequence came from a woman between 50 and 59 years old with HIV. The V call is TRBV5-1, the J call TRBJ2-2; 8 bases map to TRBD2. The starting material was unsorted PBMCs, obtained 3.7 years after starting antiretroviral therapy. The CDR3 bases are TGCGCCAGCAGCTTGGAGCGGGAGAAACCCACCGGGGAGCTGTTTTTT. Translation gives CASSLEREKPTGELFF. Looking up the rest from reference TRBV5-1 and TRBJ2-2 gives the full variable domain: KAGVTQTPRYLIKTRGQQVTLSCSPISGHRSVSWYQQTPGQGLQFLFEYFSETQRNKGNFPGRFSGRQFSNSRSEMNVSTLELGDSALYLCASSLEREKPTGELFFGEGSRLTVL.